The 22 T cell receptor beta chains below were found in one sample sequenced in a study of cytomegalovirus exposure and HLA in healthy donors. The PCR was carried out with 60 Vbeta primers and 13 Jbeta primers. Sequencing used immunoSEQ multiplex PCR; TCRdb keeps in-frame clones, though not all of them. The repertoire has about 120,000 clones, 65% to 75% of them found once; the top ten carry 3% to 4.5%. The source material was PBMCs. The receptors were gathered from a man between 35 and 55 years old in good health and CMV-seropositive.

The chain carries TRBV15 and TRBJ1-1; D unresolved. This CDR3 contains 13 residues. Germline V gives CDR1 LNHNV, CDR2 YYDKDF (reference sequence). V lost 3 bases, J lost 7 bases, and 12 bases lay in between. The CDR3 region is CATSRRRGSEAFF. The CDR3 nucleotides read TGTGCCACCAGCAGGAGACGAGGGAGTGAAGCTTTCTTT.

There are a few counts of this clone. The genes are TRBV7-9 and TRBJ1-1; D perhaps matches TRBD1 (5 bases). The CDR3 is made up of 16 amino acids. Trimming left V 5 bases short and J 3 bases short, with 19 bases between. CDR1 is SEHNR and CDR2 is FQNEAQ in the germline V gene (reference sequence). The CDR3 sequence: CASSGGISLGDTEAFF. CDR3 in DNA: TGTGCCAGCAGCGGGGGGATCTCCCTGGGGGACACTGAAGCTTTCTTT.

The chain couples TRBV9 to TRBJ1-1; the D gene is possibly TRBD1 (6 bases). The germline gives CDR1 SGDLS, CDR2 YYNGEE. The CDR3 consists of 13 residues. Trimming pared 0 bases from V and 4 bases from J, leaving 7 bases between. DNA for the CDR3: TGTGCCAGCAGCGTAGTGGGGGCCACTGAAGCTTTCTTT. This codes for CASSVVGATEAFF.

The chain joins TRBV28 to TRBJ1-3; 9 nucleotides align to TRBD1. This CDR3 comprises 17 residues. Germline V gene sequence: CDR1 MDHEN, CDR2 SYDVKM. V dropped 10 bases and J dropped 3; count of bases not matched to a gene: 16. The CDR3 bases are TGTGCCACCTCAGAAACTACAGGGGGCGCGATTGGAAACACCATATATTTT. Amino acids: CATSETTGGAIGNTIYF.

The chain is built from TRBV6-5 and TRBJ2-3; TRBD2 matches 10 bases. The V segment lost 6 bases and the J segment 9 bases; nucleotides outside the gene matches: 6. The length of the CDR3 is 13 residues. Germline CDR1 is MNHEY and CDR2 is SVGAGI. DNA for the CDR3: TGTGCCAGCAGGCGACAGCGGGAGGGGACGCAGTATTTT. This sequence encodes CASRRQREGTQYF.

There are a few counts of this clone. The chain joins TRBV7-6 to TRBJ1-5; possible D gene TRBD1, 6 bases. The CDR3 runs 15 residues. Germline CDR1 SGHVS, CDR2 FNYEAQ. V was cut by 4 bases and J by 3 bases, with 13 bases left in between. The CDR3 DNA follows: TGTGCCAGCAGCTCAGGGGCCGGGAACAATCAGCCCCAGCATTTT. As protein: CASSSGAGNNQPQHF. The complete variable domain, with remaining parts taken from reference TRBV7-6 and TRBJ1-5, reads GAGVSQSPRYKVTKRGQDVALRCDPISGHVSLYWYRQALGQGPEFLTYFNYEAQQDKSGLPNDRFSAERPEGSISTLTIQRTEQRDSAMYRCASSSGAGNNQPQHFGDGTRLSIL.

This chain links TRBV7-2 with TRBJ2-7; 7 nucleotides agree with TRBD1. With 3 bases clipped from V and 4 bases from J, the junction kept 6 bases outside the gene matches. The CDR3 extends over 14 amino acids. Germline CDR1 and CDR2: SGHTA and FQGNSA. The CDR3: CASSFGKGAYEQYF. The DNA for the CDR3 is TGTGCCAGCAGCTTCGGAAAGGGGGCTTACGAGCAGTACTTC.

The DNA of the CDR3 is TGTGCCAGCATATACCCAGGGGACAATGAGCAGTTCTTC. It yields the protein CASIYPGDNEQFF. The chain joins TRBV6-1 to TRBJ2-1; possibly TRBD1 for D (6 bases). Germline CDR1 reads MNHNS; CDR2 reads SASEGT. This CDR3 is 13 amino acids long. The V end was cut by 7 bases, the J end by 5 bases, with 12 bases between.

The rearrangement links TRBV5-4 to TRBJ2-1; D might be TRBD2 (6 bases). The CDR3 has 16 amino acids. From germline, CDR1 is SGHNT and CDR2 YYREEE (reference sequence). With 3 bases removed from V and 1 base from J, the gap between germline ends came to 14 bases. The CDR3 coding sequence is TGTGCCAGCAGCTCTCGGGTAGCGGTATCCTACAATGAGCAGTTCTTC. As protein: CASSSRVAVSYNEQFF.

The rearrangement joins TRBV27 to TRBJ1-6; TRBD1 aligns across 7 bases. CDR3 length: 14 residues. Germline V CDR1 and CDR2: MNHEY, SMNVEV (reference sequence). V lost 5 bases, J lost 9 bases, and 7 bases stayed unmatched. The CDR3 nucleotides read TGTGCCAGCAGTGAATCAGGGGGAGGTTCACCCCTCCACTTT. It specifies CASSESGGGSPLHF.

The CDR3 sequence is CSVEEGLAGEQYF. In nucleotides, the CDR3 is TGCAGCGTTGAAGAGGGACTAGCGGGCGAGCAGTACTTC. The chain couples TRBV29-1 to TRBJ2-7; 12 bases align to TRBD2. The CDR3 spans 13 residues. The germline gives CDR1 SQVTM, CDR2 ANQGSEA. Trimming at V came to 0 bases and at J to 6 bases, leaving 0 bases not matched to a gene.

V is TRBV11-2 and J is TRBJ2-5, with 10 bases identical to TRBD1. Germline values: CDR1 SGHAT, CDR2 FQNNGV. After removal of 1 base from V and 3 bases from J, the junction contained 8 bases not matched to a gene. The CDR3 totals 17 residues. In nucleotides, the CDR3 is TGTGCCAGCAGCTTAGTCCCCGGGACAGGGGTCGAAGAGACCCAGTACTTC. It yields the protein CASSLVPGTGVEETQYF.

CDR3 DNA sequence: TGTGCCAGCAGCCCTGGACAGGGGGCATACAATGAGCAGTTCTTC. Protein product: CASSPGQGAYNEQFF. The V gene is TRBV6-1, the J gene TRBJ2-1, with 11 bases aligning to TRBD1. This CDR3 has 15 residues. J gave up 4 bases and V 6 bases, and 5 bases lay outside the gene matches. The V gene's germline CDR1 is MNHNS and CDR2 SASEGT.

The genes are TRBV9 and TRBJ1-2; D remains unclear. In germline, CDR1 is SGDLS, CDR2 YYNGEE. V was trimmed by 0 bases and J by 8 bases, leaving 14 bases between them. The CDR3 totals 14 residues. The CDR3 nucleotides are TGTGCCAGCAGCGTAGCTACTAGTGGCCGGGGCTACACCTTC. Amino acid sequence: CASSVATSGRGYTF.

This clone was recorded a few times. This chain joins TRBV6-1 and TRBJ1-5, with TRBD1 identical over 12 bases. Germline V gene sequence: CDR1 MNHNS, CDR2 SASEGT. The V segment lost 6 bases and the J segment 5 bases; nucleotides outside the gene matches: 5. This CDR3 spans 15 amino acids. The CDR3 protein is CASRLGTGGDQPQHF. The CDR3 DNA sequence: TGTGCCAGCAGGCTGGGGACAGGGGGCGATCAGCCCCAGCATTTT.

The chain is built from TRBV6-6 and TRBJ1-5, with D possibly TRBD1 on 6 matching bases. Germline CDR1 is MNHNY and CDR2 is SVGAGI (reference sequence). Between the trimmed V and J ends, which lost 5 bases and 1 base, there was a span of 9 bases. The CDR3 sequence is 14 residues long. Written as DNA, the CDR3 is TGTGCCAGCAGTCGCGACAGGAGCAATCAGCCCCAGCATTTT. This sequence encodes CASSRDRSNQPQHF.

This rearrangement joins TRBV12-5 to TRBJ2-2, with 7 bases lining up with TRBD1. Germline V gene data show CDR1 as LGHNT and CDR2 as FRNRAP. CDR3 length: 13 residues. The trim removed 6 bases at V and 7 bases at J, leaving 5 bases unmatched. The CDR3: CASGGQVGGELFF. The CDR3 DNA is TGTGCTAGTGGAGGACAGGTCGGCGGGGAGCTGTTTTTT. Together with reference TRBV12-5 and TRBJ2-2, the CDR3 gives the full variable domain: DARVTQTPRHKVTEMGQEVTMRCQPILGHNTVFWYRQTMMQGLELLAYFRNRAPLDDSGMPKDRFSAEMPDATLATLKIQPSEPRDSAVYFCASGGQVGGELFFGEGSRLTVL.

The rearrangement links TRBV4-3 to TRBJ2-7; D call uncertain. Germline V gene sequence: CDR1 LGHNA, CDR2 YSLEER. CDR3 length: 13 amino acids. The ends were cut back, 1 base at V and 5 bases at J, with 9 bases in the middle. CDR3 nucleotide sequence: TGCGCCAGCAGCCAAGCAGGTATCGACGAGCAGTACTTC. This encodes CASSQAGIDEQYF.

The chain couples TRBV29-1 to TRBJ2-7; 13 bases are a match to TRBD2. V trimming: 3 bases; J trimming: 5 bases; junction bases outside the gene matches: 4. This CDR3 is built from 14 residues. From germline, CDR1 is SQVTM and CDR2 ANQGSEA. In nucleotides, the CDR3 is TGCAGCGTTGACGGACTAGCGGGAGAAGACGAGCAGTACTTC. As protein: CSVDGLAGEDEQYF.

This rearrangement joins TRBV27 to TRBJ1-5; TRBD1 matches 10 bases. V gave up 4 bases and J gave up 0 bases; unmatched junction bases: 12. Germline-derived CDR1 and CDR2 are MNHEY and SMNVEV (reference sequence). The length of the CDR3 is 19 residues. The chain's CDR3 is CASSSLPGQGLYSNQPQHF. The CDR3 DNA reads as TGTGCCAGCAGTTCCCTGCCGGGACAGGGGCTTTATAGCAATCAGCCCCAGCATTTT.

This chain uses TRBV6-5 with TRBJ1-5, with 9 positions matching TRBD1. V shed 4 bases, J shed 3 bases, and the junction held 1 base outside the gene matches. The CDR3 covers 14 residues. Germline V gene lookup returns CDR1 MNHEY and CDR2 SVGAGI. CDR3 sequence: CASSWTGDNQPQHF. CDR3 nucleotides: TGTGCCAGCAGTTGGACAGGGGACAATCAGCCCCAGCATTTT.

The rearrangement uses TRBV7-2 and TRBJ1-3; D gene uncertain. CDR3 length: 13 amino acids. Germline assignment: CDR1 SGHTA and CDR2 FQGNSA. V was cut by 4 bases and J by 3 bases, with 7 bases left in between. CDR3 DNA sequence: TGTGCCAGCAGCTCGTCCCTTGGAAACACCATATATTTT. Residues: CASSSSLGNTIYF.